The present T cell receptor (beta chain) was sequenced within a study of CD8 T cells in Susac syndrome. General study findings and limits: The study's TCR sequencing and HLA analysis covered a relatively small number of individuals, and the study acknowledged this.

It was with random hexamers that roughly 0.5 to 1 ug RNA was reverse transcribed. The immunoSEQ assay covered 54 Vbeta and 13 Jbeta segments for CDR3. TCRdb re-derived calls from the immunoSEQ multiplex PCR reads in MiXCR, one entry per CDR3 protein. The sample consists of a few hundred thousand distinct CDR3 sequences, 92% of them appearing once. For this clonotype: No antigen is known for it.

V lost 0 bases and J lost 2, with 8 bases in between. Per the germline V gene, CDR1 is DFQATT and CDR2 is SNEGSKA (reference sequence). The CDR3 covers 14 residues. The sequence came from a human donor with multiple sclerosis. Specimen: CD4+ T cells from PBMCs. The chain uses TRBV20-1 and TRBJ1-3; D may be TRBD1 (5 bases). CDR3 loop: CSARDFRAGNTIYF. The DNA for the CDR3 is TGCAGTGCTAGAGATTTCAGGGCTGGAAACACCATATATTTT.